The 32 T cell receptor beta chains listed next were all sequenced from one sample in a study of identical twins. TCRdb processed the 5' RACE reads anew with MiXCR; each CDR3 protein has one entry. The sample lists over 600,000 distinct CDR3 sequences, 20% to 25% occurring once. These data were likewise used in another study, on T cells expressing NK-cell markers.

Source material: PBMCs. These receptor sequences come from a woman aged 18-29 years in good health.

The rearrangement uses TRBV6-1 and TRBJ1-2; 9 bases match TRBD1. Germline trimming cut 8 bases from V and 4 bases from J; bases unmatched to any gene: 11. The CDR3 is 15 residues long. Per germline, CDR1 MNHNS and CDR2 SASEGT. In DNA, the CDR3 is TGTGCCAGCCGGGGGGGACAGGGTAATTTCTATGGCTACACCTTC. It yields the protein CASRGGQGNFYGYTF.

This chain connects TRBV4-2 to TRBJ2-7; no clear D gene. Looked up from germline, CDR1 is LGHNA and CDR2 is YNFKEQ. The V end was cut by 1 base, the J end by 4 bases, with 14 bases between. This CDR3 spans 15 amino acids. The CDR3 DNA is TGTGCCAGCAGCCAAGCGGCGGAAGGGCAATACGAGCAGTACTTC. It translates to CASSQAAEGQYEQYF.

V and J are TRBV4-2 and TRBJ2-7; D not resolved. CDR3 length: 19 residues. Per the germline V gene, CDR1 is LGHNA and CDR2 is YNFKEQ. The V gene lost 5 bases and the J gene lost 0 bases, with 26 bases spanning the gap. The CDR3 sequence is CASSTRTQQSASFSYEQYF. The CDR3 DNA reads as TGTGCCAGCAGCACGAGGACCCAACAGAGCGCTTCCTTCTCCTACGAGCAGTACTTC.

CDR3 loop: CASRVSFRKETQYF. The CDR3 region has the DNA TGTGCCAGCAGGGTTAGTTTCCGGAAAGAGACCCAGTACTTC. The V call is TRBV6-1, the J call TRBJ2-5; D is ambiguous. The V and J ends lost 6 bases and 3 bases respectively, with 14 bases between them. The CDR3 totals 14 residues. CDR1 is MNHNS, CDR2 SASEGT, per germline.

This clonotype was counted between two and nine times. This sequence joins TRBV5-6 and TRBJ2-7; perhaps TRBD1 as D (6 bases). The germline V gene has CDR1 SGHDT and CDR2 YYEEEE. V lost 2 bases, J lost 2 bases, and 11 bases lay in between. CDR3 length equals 14 residues. The CDR3 bases are TGTGCCAGCAGCTTTCGAGACAGGCCCTACGAGCAGTACTTC. Translated: CASSFRDRPYEQYF.

CDR3: CASTRTGVAGANVLTF. In DNA, the CDR3 is TGCGCCAGCACCCGTACGGGGGTCGCTGGGGCCAACGTCCTGACTTTC. The chain carries TRBV5-1 and TRBJ2-6; D might be TRBD2 (6 bases). V lost 6 bases and J 2 bases, leaving 15 bases between the germline ends. The CDR3 is made up of 16 amino acids. Germline V CDR1 and CDR2: SGHRS, YFSETQ.

The chain uses TRBV7-2 and TRBJ2-7; 7 nucleotides align to TRBD1. From germline, CDR1 is SGHTA and CDR2 FQGNSA. This CDR3 has 13 amino acids. Trimming cost V 3 bases and J 6 bases; bases outside gene matches: 5. CDR3 in amino acids: CASSFLTGSEQYF. For the CDR3, the DNA is TGTGCCAGCAGCTTCCTGACAGGGAGCGAGCAGTACTTC.

This clonotype was observed many times. The chain combines TRBV7-2 with TRBJ1-2; D gene unclear. Trimming stripped 1 base from V and 7 bases from J, with 10 bases between. Germline CDR1 SGHTA, CDR2 FQGNSA. This CDR3 is 13 amino acids long. The CDR3 region is CASSLDAVAGYTF. CDR3 nucleotides: TGTGCCAGCAGCTTAGACGCAGTAGCTGGCTACACCTTC.

The V call is TRBV6-5, the J call TRBJ2-7; D may correspond to TRBD1 or TRBD2 (6 bases each). The CDR3 extends over 14 amino acids. With 0 bases removed from V and 7 bases from J, the gap between germline ends came to 13 bases. Looked up from germline, CDR1 is MNHEY and CDR2 is SVGAGI. The CDR3 DNA reads TGTGCCAGCAGTTACTCGCCCGGAGGGGGGGAGCAGTACTTC. As protein: CASSYSPGGGEQYF.

The chain links TRBV7-9 to TRBJ2-7; D call uncertain. Trimming pared 2 bases from V and 4 bases from J, leaving 18 bases between. There are 16 residues in the CDR3. Germline V gene data show CDR1 as SEHNR and CDR2 as FQNEAQ (reference sequence). This CDR3 reads CASSLSRWASWYEQYF. Here the CDR3 DNA reads TGTGCCAGCAGCTTATCGCGGTGGGCTTCTTGGTACGAGCAGTACTTC.

This clonotype was counted many times. This chain connects TRBV4-3 to TRBJ1-1, with TRBD1 matching 8 bases. Germline V gives CDR1 LGHNA, CDR2 YSLEER. This CDR3 comprises 14 residues. Losses at the gene ends were 1 base for V and 8 bases for J; bases not matched to a gene: 6. Here the CDR3 reads CASSQAGTGFEAFF. As DNA, the CDR3 is TGCGCCAGCAGCCAAGCCGGGACAGGTTTCGAAGCTTTCTTT.

The chain couples TRBV7-9 to TRBJ2-5; possible D gene TRBD1, 6 bases. Per germline, CDR1 SEHNR and CDR2 FQNEAQ (reference sequence). The CDR3 has 13 residues. V lost 7 bases and J lost 1, with 10 bases in between. CDR3 DNA: TGTGCCAGCACCGGGACACTCCAAGAGACCCAGTACTTC. This translates into CASTGTLQETQYF.

V gene TRBV20-1 combines with J gene TRBJ2-4; 12 nucleotides line up with TRBD2. Germline values: CDR1 DFQATT, CDR2 SNEGSKA (reference sequence). The CDR3 covers 20 residues. V lost 0 bases to trimming and J lost 0 bases; unmatched junction nucleotides: 12. The CDR3: CSARDVVLAGGGGAKNIQYF. In nucleotides, the CDR3 is TGCAGTGCTAGAGATGTCGTTCTAGCGGGAGGGGGGGGAGCCAAAAACATTCAGTACTTC.

This clonotype has more than one count but fewer than ten. CDR3 sequence reads: CATSRAPKANSPLHF. DNA for the CDR3: TGTGCCACCAGCAGAGCGCCAAAAGCGAACTCACCCCTCCACTTT. V is TRBV15 and J is TRBJ1-6; D gene uncertain. CDR3 length: 15 amino acids. The V end lost 1 base, the J end lost 10 bases, and 14 bases lay between the germline ends. CDR1 is LNHNV, CDR2 YYDKDF, per germline (reference sequence).

In its sample, this clonotype was seen a few times. This chain joins TRBV30 and TRBJ2-7; TRBD1 matches 7 bases. Looked up from germline, CDR1 is GTSNPN and CDR2 is SVGIG (reference sequence). The CDR3 totals 11 residues. The V segment lost 7 bases and the J segment 4 bases; nucleotides outside the gene matches: 4. The CDR3 is CALGGGYEQYF. Written as DNA, the CDR3 is TGTGCCTTAGGGGGCGGTTACGAGCAGTACTTC. Based on the CDR3 plus reference TRBV30 and TRBJ2-7, the full variable domain is SQTIHQWPATLVQPVGSPLSLECTVEGTSNPNLYWYRQAAGRGLQLLFYSVGIGQISSEVPQNLSASRPQDRQFILSSKKLLLSDSGFYLCALGGGYEQYFGPGTRLTVT.

This clonotype was seen more than once but under ten times. The chain links TRBV20-1 to TRBJ2-5; 9 bases line up with TRBD1. CDR1 DFQATT and CDR2 SNEGSKA come from the germline V gene (reference sequence). There are 14 residues in the CDR3. Unmatched junction bases numbered 8, after V lost 4 bases and J lost 5 bases. The CDR3 DNA sequence: TGCAGTGCTACTAAACAGGGGGCCTGGGAGACCCAGTACTTC. Translation: CSATKQGAWETQYF.

This clonotype was seen at least ten times. The rearrangement uses TRBV2 and TRBJ2-1; a possible D gene is TRBD1 (6 bases). The length of the CDR3 is 10 residues. Germline V lookup: CDR1 SNHLY, CDR2 FYNNEI. The CDR3 DNA is TGTGGGGTAGGGGGCAATGAGCAGTTCTTC. This translates into CGVGGNEQFF.

This clonotype occurred a few times. This chain uses TRBV6-1 with TRBJ2-7; 9 bases map to TRBD2. The V segment lost 6 bases and the J segment 5 bases; nucleotides outside the gene matches: 20. Germline V gives CDR1 MNHNS, CDR2 SASEGT. The CDR3 extends over 18 amino acids. CDR3: CASSRPSFVGLAPHEQYF. In DNA, the CDR3 is TGTGCCAGCAGCCGACCCAGTTTCGTGGGACTAGCACCCCACGAGCAGTACTTC.

The chain is built from TRBV7-2 and TRBJ2-7, with TRBD2 matching over 11 bases. The germline V gene has CDR1 SGHTA and CDR2 FQGNSA. J was trimmed by 6 bases and V by 2 bases; bases with no gene match: 6. There are 15 residues in the CDR3. For the CDR3, the DNA is TGTGCCAGCAGCTTAAATCTAGCGGGAGGCCGCGAGCAGTACTTC. This encodes CASSLNLAGGREQYF.

This chain uses TRBV21-1 with TRBJ2-7; the table's D call, TRBD2, was not checked against the DNA. TRBV21-1 is flagged as a pseudogene. The CDR3 is 15 residues long. The chain's CDR3 is CASLVGLAGDYEQYF. The DNA of the CDR3 is TGTGCCAGCCTTGTTGGACTAGCGGGAGACTACGAGCAGTACTTC.

The table lists this clonotype with a few counts. The chain recombines TRBV7-2 with TRBJ2-4; D is ambiguous. Trimming shortened V by 2 bases and J by 3 bases, and 14 bases separated the two germline ends. Germline V gene lookup returns CDR1 SGHTA and CDR2 FQGNSA. The CDR3 is 16 residues long. Written as DNA, the CDR3 is TGTGCCAGCAGCTTATTTACAGATGGCGTCAAAAACATTCAGTACTTC. This gives the protein CASSLFTDGVKNIQYF.

This clonotype was counted between two and nine times. The chain combines TRBV11-1 with TRBJ2-6; TRBD1 matches 9 bases. This CDR3 is built from 19 residues. Germline loops: CDR1 SGHAT, CDR2 FQDESV (reference sequence). J was trimmed by 1 base and V by 5 bases; bases with no gene match: 12. Here the CDR3 DNA reads TGTGCCAGCAGCCCGGGGACAGGGACTATCCGATCTGGGGCCAACGTCCTGACTTTC. Amino acids: CASSPGTGTIRSGANVLTF.

V gene TRBV20-1 combines with J gene TRBJ2-3; 7 nucleotides align to TRBD2. Germline values: CDR1 DFQATT, CDR2 SNEGSKA (reference sequence). The CDR3 is made up of 14 amino acids. The trim removed 1 base at V and 4 bases at J, leaving 5 bases unmatched. CDR3 DNA: TGCAGTGCTAGAGCGACTAGCCGATCAGATACGCAGTATTTT. Protein product: CSARATSRSDTQYF.

J is TRBJ2-5 and V is TRBV10-1; 12 bases are a match to TRBD2. The V gene end was trimmed by 5 bases and the J gene end by 4 bases; junction bases not matched to a gene: 5. Germline V gives CDR1 WNHNN, CDR2 SYGVQD (reference sequence). This CDR3 has 15 residues. Written as DNA, the CDR3 is TGCGCCAGCAGTCGTACTAGCGGGGGGCCAGAGACCCAGTACTTC. It is translated as CASSRTSGGPETQYF.

There are many counts of this clonotype. The chain links TRBV11-2 to TRBJ2-1; 10 positions match TRBD2. V dropped 5 bases and J dropped 6; count of bases not matched to a gene: 7. Germline V gene lookup returns CDR1 SGHAT and CDR2 FQNNGV. The CDR3 has 15 amino acids. As DNA, the CDR3 is TGTGCCAGCAGCCCAGCGGGGGGGCCACTCAATGAGCAGTTCTTC. Amino acids: CASSPAGGPLNEQFF.

The V gene is TRBV12-3 or TRBV12-4, the J gene TRBJ1-5; no clear D. The CDR3 length is 14 residues. Trimming pared 0 bases from V and 3 bases from J, leaving 6 bases between. CDR3 nucleotides: TGTGCCAGCAGTTTAGCGTCTTACAATCAGCCCCAGCATTTT. It specifies CASSLASYNQPQHF.

The chain employs TRBV7-9 and TRBJ2-4; 11 positions agree with TRBD1. The germline gives CDR1 SEHNR, CDR2 FQNEAQ (reference sequence). Unmatched junction bases numbered 9, after V lost 5 bases and J lost 9 bases. CDR3 length: 15 residues. Here the CDR3 DNA reads TGTGCCAGCAGCCCGGACAGGGGGCTTACGGGCATTCAGTACTTC. Its translation is CASSPDRGLTGIQYF.

This clonotype has just a few counts. The V and J genes are TRBV9 and TRBJ1-5, with D possibly matching TRBD1 (6 bases). The V and J ends lost 4 bases and 2 bases respectively, with 13 bases between them. From germline, CDR1 is SGDLS and CDR2 YYNGEE. The CDR3 sequence is 15 residues long. The CDR3 sequence is CASSFGRGGNQPQHF. The CDR3 DNA is TGTGCCAGCAGCTTCGGCAGGGGAGGCAATCAGCCCCAGCATTTT.

This rearrangement joins TRBV12-3 or TRBV12-4 to TRBJ2-2; TRBD2 aligns across 7 bases. CDR3 size: 16 residues. The J segment lost 5 bases and the V segment lost 0 bases, leaving 6 bases of the junction unmatched. This chain's CDR3 is CASSLAKAGRTGELFF. CDR3 DNA sequence: TGTGCCAGCAGTTTAGCTAAAGCGGGGAGGACCGGGGAGCTGTTTTTT.

This chain links TRBV9 with TRBJ2-1; 9 bases are a match to TRBD2. The CDR3 is made up of 16 amino acids. The germline V gene has CDR1 SGDLS and CDR2 YYNGEE. V trimming: 0 bases; J trimming: 2 bases; junction bases outside the gene matches: 3. In DNA form, the CDR3 reads TGTGCCAGCAGCGTAGTTAGCGGGAGTACCTACAATGAGCAGTTCTTC. Amino acids: CASSVVSGSTYNEQFF.

This clonotype was observed a few times. The chain's CDR3 is CASSTMGTSSGEQYF. CDR3 DNA sequence: TGTGCCAGCAGCACAATGGGGACTAGCTCGGGTGAGCAGTACTTC. The chain employs TRBV11-2 and TRBJ2-7; 9 nucleotides agree with TRBD2. The germline V gene encodes CDR1 SGHAT and CDR2 FQNNGV. V was clipped by 5 bases and J by 7 bases; unmatched bases: 12. The CDR3 sequence is 15 residues long.

This chain uses TRBV12-3 or TRBV12-4 with TRBJ2-1, with D hard to call. CDR3 length: 13 residues. Trimming took off 5 bases at V and 6 bases at J, with 11 bases between the two ends. CDR3 sequence reads: CASSHSLGNEQFF. The CDR3 nucleotides read TGTGCCAGCAGTCACTCACTGGGCAATGAGCAGTTCTTC.